The 21 T cell receptor beta chains listed next were all sequenced from one sample in a study of OX40 agonist ivuxolimab in advanced cancers. The table came from immunoSEQ multiplex PCR; TCRdb's copy has only in-frame clones and leaves some out. The profile shows about 55,000 clones, around three quarters of them singletons. The material was CD4+ or CD8+ T cells sorted from blood, obtained in a trial of the OX40 agonist ivuxolimab. Every receptor here comes from an adult with an advanced solid tumor such as melanoma, head and neck, liver or kidney cancer.

The sample holds one count of this clone. This chain uses TRBV19 with TRBJ2-2, with D possibly being TRBD1 (6 bases). Deletions cut 7 bases from V and 2 bases from J, with 14 bases between. Germline V gene sequence: CDR1 LNHDA, CDR2 SQIVND (reference sequence). The CDR3 runs to 15 residues. CDR3 bases: TGTGCCAGTAATCCCGGGACATCCAACACCGGGGAGCTGTTTTTT. It encodes CASNPGTSNTGELFF.

This clone was found a few times. J is TRBJ1-2 and V is TRBV5-4; 7 bases align to TRBD1. The ends lost 4 bases at V and 8 bases at J; junction bases unmatched: 5. The CDR3 totals 12 residues. From germline, CDR1 is SGHNT and CDR2 YYREEE (reference sequence). CDR3 bases: TGTGCCAGCAGCGTGACAGGGCTGGGCTACACCTTC. It codes for CASSVTGLGYTF.

The DNA for the CDR3 is TGTGCCAGCAGCCCCGACAGAAATCAGCCCCAGCATTTT. Residues: CASSPDRNQPQHF. The rearrangement uses TRBV2 and TRBJ1-5; D is perhaps TRBD1 (5 bases). The germline CDR1 and CDR2 sequences are SNHLY and FYNNEI. The CDR3 contains 13 residues. V was cut by 6 bases and J by 4 bases, with 10 bases left in between.

This sequence joins TRBV19 and TRBJ1-1, with 8 bases aligning to TRBD1. Germline lookup yields CDR1 LNHDA and CDR2 SQIVND (reference sequence). The V gene end was trimmed by 6 bases and the J gene end by 4 bases; junction bases not matched to a gene: 10. The CDR3 is 15 residues long. The DNA of the CDR3 is TGTGCCAGTAGGCGGGAAGGACAGGGTGTCACTGAAGCTTTCTTT. This gives the protein CASRREGQGVTEAFF.

This clone was recorded once. The chain couples TRBV18 to TRBJ1-2; tentative D call: TRBD1 (5 bases). Trimming shortened V by 3 bases and J by 4 bases, and 12 bases separated the two germline ends. In germline, CDR1 is KGHSH, CDR2 LQKENI. The CDR3 length is 14 residues. In nucleotides, the CDR3 is TGTGCCAGCTCACCCGTGGGGCACAGCTATGGCTACACCTTC. Residues: CASSPVGHSYGYTF.

This chain connects TRBV5-1 to TRBJ2-3; D perhaps matches TRBD2 (5 bases). The CDR3 is 15 amino acids. Trimming took 1 base from V and 6 from J, leaving 15 bases between them. Germline assignment: CDR1 SGHRS and CDR2 YFSETQ. In nucleotides, the CDR3 is TGCGCCAGCAGCTTGACCGAGCTCGGGGTGGATACGCAGTATTTT. As protein: CASSLTELGVDTQYF.

The chain links TRBV28 to TRBJ2-1; 10 nucleotides align to TRBD2. The germline V gene has CDR1 MDHEN and CDR2 SYDVKM. J gave up 4 bases and V 2 bases, and 11 bases lay outside the gene matches. The CDR3 runs to 18 residues. The CDR3 sequence: CASSLARRVLAGYNEQFF. The CDR3 DNA reads TGTGCCAGCAGTTTAGCCCGGCGGGTACTAGCGGGGTACAATGAGCAGTTCTTC.

The V call is TRBV7-3, the J call TRBJ1-6; D is uncertain. This CDR3 contains 14 residues. With 2 bases removed from V and 5 bases from J, the gap between germline ends came to 7 bases. From germline, CDR1 is SGHTA and CDR2 FQGTGA. The CDR3 bases are TGTGCCAGCAGCTTAGACTCAAATAATTCACCCCTCCACTTT. It is translated as CASSLDSNNSPLHF.

The V gene is TRBV5-4, the J gene TRBJ2-3; D call uncertain. Deletions cut 2 bases from V and 3 bases from J, with 10 bases between. The CDR3 spans 14 residues. The germline V gene encodes CDR1 SGHNT and CDR2 YYREEE (reference sequence). Here the CDR3 reads CASSFGSGTDTQYF. The CDR3 bases are TGTGCCAGCAGCTTCGGGTCGGGTACAGATACGCAGTATTTT.

This clone was found once. V and J are TRBV29-1 and TRBJ2-1, with D perhaps matching TRBD2 (6 bases). This CDR3 comprises 18 residues. CDR1 SQVTM and CDR2 ANQGSEA come from the germline V gene. V shed 6 bases and J shed 0 bases, with 24 bases lying between them. In DNA form, the CDR3 reads TGCAGCGTCCTACAACGGGACTTGGACCGAAGCTCCTACAATGAGCAGTTCTTC. Protein product: CSVLQRDLDRSSYNEQFF.

The chain uses TRBV7-2 and TRBJ1-3; no clear D. The V gene's germline CDR1 is SGHTA and CDR2 FQGNSA. The CDR3 totals 12 residues. Trimming took 1 base from V and 5 from J, leaving 3 bases between them. The CDR3 coding sequence is TGTGCCAGCAGCTTAGAGCGAAACACCATATATTTT. Translating it yields CASSLERNTIYF.

The chain combines TRBV5-6 with TRBJ1-2; D not resolved. Germline lookup yields CDR1 SGHDT and CDR2 YYEEEE. This CDR3 region has 13 residues. Trimming removed 2 bases at V and 5 bases at J, with 10 bases between. CDR3 protein: CASSFLGVYGYTF. The CDR3, as DNA: TGTGCCAGCAGCTTCCTCGGGGTATATGGCTACACCTTC.

V usage is TRBV7-3 and J usage is TRBJ2-1; 16 bases match TRBD2. V lost 5 bases, J lost 9 bases, and 7 bases stayed unmatched. Germline V gene sequence: CDR1 SGHTA, CDR2 FQGTGA. There are 16 residues in the CDR3. The CDR3 DNA sequence: TGTGCCAGCAGCCCGGGACTAGCGGGAGGGCAAGGTGAGCAGTTCTTC. It translates to CASSPGLAGGQGEQFF.

This chain links TRBV18 with TRBJ2-3; the match to TRBD2 covers 7 bases. The CDR3 extends over 16 amino acids. Per the germline V gene, CDR1 is KGHSH and CDR2 is LQKENI. With V trimmed by 4 bases and J by 5 bases, 12 bases remained unmatched. The CDR3 loop is CASSLRIEASGDTQYF. The CDR3 DNA is TGTGCCAGCTCACTCCGCATTGAGGCTAGCGGAGATACGCAGTATTTT.

This chain joins TRBV7-6 and TRBJ1-1; 7 bases fit TRBD1. The CDR3 spans 14 residues. V was clipped by 4 bases and J by 4 bases; unmatched bases: 6. Germline CDR1 reads SGHVS; CDR2 reads FNYEAQ. CDR3 region: CASSYRQGGTEAFF. CDR3 bases: TGTGCCAGCAGCTACAGACAGGGCGGCACTGAAGCTTTCTTT. Based on the CDR3 plus reference TRBV7-6 and TRBJ1-1, the full variable domain is GAGVSQSPRYKVTKRGQDVALRCDPISGHVSLYWYRQALGQGPEFLTYFNYEAQQDKSGLPNDRFSAERPEGSISTLTIQRTEQRDSAMYRCASSYRQGGTEAFFGQGTRLTVV.

The V gene is TRBV5-6, the J gene TRBJ2-1; 7 positions match TRBD2. The J segment lost 5 bases and the V segment lost 1 base, leaving 12 bases of the junction unmatched. Germline V gives CDR1 SGHDT, CDR2 YYEEEE. The CDR3 is 17 residues long. CDR3 in DNA: TGTGCCAGCAGCTTGAATCTCGGGAGACTAGCCCACAATGAGCAGTTCTTC. Translation: CASSLNLGRLAHNEQFF.

This clone is judged medium-sized. The V call is TRBV2, the J call TRBJ1-2; D uncertain. The CDR3 extends over 15 amino acids. Trimming took 1 base from V and 1 from J, leaving 10 bases between them. Germline V gives CDR1 SNHLY, CDR2 FYNNEI. The CDR3 DNA follows: TGTGCCAGCAGTGAAGGTTACGGCAATAACTATGGCTACACCTTC. Its translation is CASSEGYGNNYGYTF.

The V call is TRBV4-1, the J call TRBJ2-7, with 9 bases lining up with TRBD2. Germline trimming cut 5 bases from V and 6 bases from J; bases unmatched to any gene: 20. CDR3 length: 18 amino acids. The germline V gene has CDR1 MGHRA and CDR2 YSYEKL. CDR3 sequence reads: CASSSHHRTTSGLAEQYF. CDR3 coding DNA: TGCGCCAGCAGCTCCCACCACCGGACTACTAGCGGGCTCGCCGAGCAGTACTTC.

The chain is built from TRBV30 and TRBJ2-7; 9 bases fit TRBD2. The CDR3 runs 13 residues. After removal of 3 bases from V and 7 bases from J, the junction contained 7 bases not matched to a gene. The germline gives CDR1 GTSNPN, CDR2 SVGIG (reference sequence). The CDR3 reads CAWRRGGPREQYF. The CDR3 DNA is TGTGCCTGGAGGCGGGGGGGTCCGCGGGAGCAGTACTTC.

CDR3 residues: CASSLVATSGRTDTQYF. The CDR3 DNA sequence: TGTGCCAGCAGCTTAGTCGCTACTAGCGGACGCACAGATACGCAGTATTTT. The V gene is TRBV7-6, the J gene TRBJ2-3; TRBD2 agrees at 8 bases. The germline gives CDR1 SGHVS, CDR2 FNYEAQ. The length of the CDR3 is 17 residues. With V trimmed by 1 base and J by 1 base, 7 bases remained unmatched.

This chain joins TRBV27 and TRBJ2-2; D not certain. The germline CDR1 and CDR2 sequences are MNHEY and SMNVEV (reference sequence). This CDR3 is built from 12 residues. Trimming removed 3 bases from V and 7 bases from J, with 6 bases in between. In DNA, the CDR3 is TGTGCCAGCAGTTTTGCCAACGGGGAGCTGTTTTTT. It translates to CASSFANGELFF.